The 10 T cell receptor beta chains below all came from one sample that was sequenced in a study of breast tumors, draining lymph nodes, adjacent tissues. TCRdb reanalysed the multiplex PCR reads using MiXCR and keeps one entry per CDR3 protein. The data contain around 250,000 distinct CDR3 sequences, less than 40% of them singletons. The lymph nodes were axillary draining lymph nodes from breast cancer patients. Specimen: axillary lymph node tissue. Receptors were obtained from a female donor with breast cancer. Some clones in this sample may be carry-over from other donors' samples.

In this sample, this clonotype turned up many times. CDR3 loop: CAWSPGGVLHEQYF. The CDR3 DNA is TGTGCCTGGAGTCCTGGGGGAGTTCTCCACGAGCAGTACTTC. The genes are TRBV30 and TRBJ2-7, with D perhaps TRBD1 or TRBD2 (5 bases each). Per germline, CDR1 GTSNPN and CDR2 SVGIG (reference sequence). This CDR3 contains 14 residues. V lost 2 bases, J lost 5 bases, and 16 bases lay in between.

Points on this clonotype: A much larger clone lies one base from this, so it may be a read error. The conserved final phenylalanine or tryptophan is absent from the CDR3, which likely points to a read error. The DNA is omitted, as the CDR3 cannot be located on it reliably, and the CDR3 follows TCRdb's listing. This chain's CDR3 is CASSPIQGPQAGFL. This chain uses TRBV4-1 with TRBJ2-1; the DNA was not compared with TRBD2, the D call given in the table. CDR1 MGHRA and CDR2 YSYEKL come from the germline V gene. The CDR3 is 14 residues long, counting both termini.

The chain employs TRBV20-1 and TRBJ2-5; 11 nucleotides agree with TRBD1. J was trimmed by 5 bases and V by 3 bases; bases with no gene match: 11. The CDR3 covers 16 residues. From germline, CDR1 is DFQATT and CDR2 SNEGSKA (reference sequence). CDR3 nucleotides: TGCAGTGCTAGCAGCTCAAGAGGGACAGGGGGGGAGACCCAGTACTTC. Amino acid sequence: CSASSSRGTGGETQYF.

This clonotype appeared many times. This chain links TRBV28 with TRBJ2-7; TRBD1 might be the D (5 bases). V dropped 2 bases and J dropped 6 bases, with 14 bases sitting between them. The CDR3 spans 14 residues. Germline V CDR1 and CDR2: MDHEN, SYDVKM. CDR3 in DNA: TGTGCCAGCAGTTTAGCGCAGGGTCGAACCGAGCAGTACTTC. It specifies CASSLAQGRTEQYF.

V and J are TRBV2 and TRBJ2-5; D gene ambiguous. Trimming cost V 6 bases and J 5 bases, with 7 bases left between them. The CDR3 loop spans 11 amino acids. The germline V gene has CDR1 SNHLY and CDR2 FYNNEI. Written as DNA, the CDR3 is TGTGCCAGCAGCGGTTGGGAGACCCAGTACTTC. Its translation is CASSGWETQYF.

In regard to this clonotype: This CDR3 fails to terminate in the conserved phenylalanine or tryptophan, so it likely reflects a read error. Because the CDR3's place on the DNA is in doubt, the DNA is left out and the CDR3 is given as listed by TCRdb. The chain employs TRBV4-3 and TRBJ1-4. From germline, CDR1 is LGHNA and CDR2 YSLEER. The CDR3 sequence runs 11 residues, both termini included. This CDR3 reads CASSPSGTDGY.

This clonotype came up many times. This rearrangement joins TRBV10-3 to TRBJ2-5; a possible D gene is TRBD1 (6 bases). Germline V gene data show CDR1 as ENHRY and CDR2 as SYGVKD. Between the trimmed V and J ends, which lost 4 bases and 5 bases, there was a span of 11 bases. The CDR3 spans 13 residues. CDR3 DNA sequence: TGTGCCATCAGTGGATACAGGGAGGAGACCCAGTACTTC. Protein sequence: CAISGYREETQYF.

The chain combines TRBV10-3 with TRBJ2-7; 8 nucleotides line up with TRBD1. The CDR3 length is 16 residues. Germline values: CDR1 ENHRY, CDR2 SYGVKD. V trimming: 0 bases; J trimming: 3 bases; junction bases outside the gene matches: 7. The CDR3 loop reads CAISESTGTGCYEQYF. CDR3 nucleotide sequence: TGTGCCATCAGTGAGTCGACGGGGACAGGCTGCTACGAGCAGTACTTC.

This clonotype was observed at least ten times. The chain employs TRBV6-1 and TRBJ2-5; D is unresolved. V was pared by 4 bases and J by 2 bases, with 5 bases between. CDR1 is MNHNS and CDR2 is SASEGT in the germline V gene. The CDR3 runs to 12 residues. The CDR3 is CASSGQQETQYF. The CDR3 nucleotides read TGTGCCAGCAGTGGGCAGCAAGAGACCCAGTACTTC.

This clonotype came up many times. The chain employs TRBV15 and TRBJ1-5; TRBD1 is a possible D gene (5 bases). This CDR3 is 14 amino acids long. Trimming left V 8 bases short and J 3 bases short, with 14 bases between. CDR1 is LNHNV and CDR2 is YYDKDF in the germline V gene (reference sequence). The chain's CDR3 is CATGQGSFNQPQHF. The DNA for the CDR3 is TGTGCCACCGGACAAGGGAGTTTCAATCAGCCCCAGCATTTT.